This note documents a single TCR beta chain sequence. TCRdb's table, derived via immunoSEQ multiplex PCR, lists solely in-frame clones and lacks some. The table includes 20,000 to 25,000 clones, more than 80% detected once. This record belongs to a study of T cell changes during pregnancy in multiple sclerosis. Trimming removed 2 bases at V and 4 bases at J, with 14 bases between. CDR3 size: 15 residues. Germline assignment: CDR1 SSHAT and CDR2 FNYEAQ (reference sequence). The receptor's source is a female donor in good health, enrolled as a control in a pregnancy study. The chain combines TRBV7-7 with TRBJ2-5, with D possibly being TRBD1 (6 bases). Source: CD4+ T cells from peripheral blood mononuclear cells, taken in the third trimester of pregnancy. CDR3 sequence: CASSLTGMKGETQYF. The DNA of the CDR3 is TGTGCCAGCAGCTTAACAGGGATGAAAGGAGAGACCCAGTACTTC.